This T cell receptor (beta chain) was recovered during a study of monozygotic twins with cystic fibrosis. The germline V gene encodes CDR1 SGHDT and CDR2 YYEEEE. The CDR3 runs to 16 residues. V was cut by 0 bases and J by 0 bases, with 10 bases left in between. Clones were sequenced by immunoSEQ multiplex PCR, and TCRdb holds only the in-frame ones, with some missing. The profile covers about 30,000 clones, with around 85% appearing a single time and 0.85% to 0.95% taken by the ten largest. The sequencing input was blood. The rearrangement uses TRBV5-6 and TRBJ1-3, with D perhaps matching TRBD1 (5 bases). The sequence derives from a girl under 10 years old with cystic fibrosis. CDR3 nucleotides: TGTGCCAGCAGCTTGGTAGGGGCCTTCTCTGGAAACACCATATATTTT. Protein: CASSLVGAFSGNTIYF.